This TCR beta chain was captured in a study of T cell repertoires in cytomegalovirus infection. Regarding the study as a whole: Dominating the ex vivo response were TCR beta clonotypes that were CMV-specific and HLA-C-restricted.

The trim removed 8 bases at V and 6 bases at J, leaving 9 bases unmatched. This CDR3 is built from 14 residues. Germline V CDR1 and CDR2: SGHTA, FQGNSA. As for this clonotype: The antigen remains undetermined.

TCRdb itself ran the reads through MiXCR, one entry per CDR3 protein. The data show 200,000 or so distinct CDR3 sequences, with 35% to 40% seen just once and 59% held by the top ten. This TCR was sampled from a human donor in good health (CMV status not recorded). Some clones in this sample may be carry-over from other donors' samples. Sequenced here: CD8+ T cells from cultured PBMCs, sampled from culture after CMV antigen stimulation. V gene TRBV7-2 combines with J gene TRBJ2-3; 9 bases line up with TRBD2. The DNA for the CDR3 is TGTGCCAGCCGGGACGGGGCGGGAGGGGATACGCAGTATTTT. This codes for CASRDGAGGDTQYF.